One sample yielded the 11 T cell receptor beta chains listed below, sequenced in a study of blood T cell repertoires in COVID-19 (dated by TCRdb to about 2020). Library preparation employed the immunoSEQ multiplex PCR assay. Entries here come from immuneACCESS through TCRdb and include only in-frame sequences with V and J called. Some clones fail to appear in such tables; in the studies checked, an unresolved V gene covers under half of the shortfall, and the cause of the remainder is unknown. In this sample the table shows 88,000 or so clones, around 79% of which occur a single time. About a quarter of the sample comes from the top ten. The sequenced sample consisted of peripheral blood. These receptors came from a human donor in a cohort sampled during active COVID-19.

This chain uses TRBV3-1 (or the pseudogene TRBV3-2) with TRBJ1-2; D is ambiguous. The germline CDR1 and CDR2 sequences are LGHDT and YNNKEL (reference sequence). The V gene lost 4 bases and the J gene lost 4 bases, with 13 bases spanning the gap. The CDR3 consists of 14 residues. In DNA, the CDR3 is TGTGCCAGCAGCCCTACAACAGAAACCTATGGCTACACCTTC. It is translated as CASSPTTETYGYTF.

In this sample, this clone turned up once. The chain has TRBV7-9 and TRBJ2-7; D is possibly TRBD2 (6 bases). V lost 1 base to trimming and J lost 4 bases, with 11 bases between them. This CDR3 contains 14 residues. Per germline, CDR1 SEHNR and CDR2 FQNEAQ (reference sequence). The CDR3 DNA reads TGTGCCAGCAGCTTAGTTAGCGGACCTTACGAGCAGTACTTC. It yields the protein CASSLVSGPYEQYF.

The rearrangement joins TRBV7-9 to TRBJ2-5; 8 positions agree with TRBD2. With 4 bases clipped from V and 5 bases from J, the junction kept 9 bases outside the gene matches. This CDR3 contains 15 residues. The germline gives CDR1 SEHNR, CDR2 FQNEAQ (reference sequence). The CDR3 sequence is CASSSNSGTGETQYF. In nucleotides, the CDR3 is TGTGCCAGCAGCTCGAATAGCGGGACGGGGGAGACCCAGTACTTC.

The V gene is TRBV7-2, the J gene TRBJ2-5; D unresolved. The V end lost 4 bases, the J end lost 5 bases, and 5 bases lay between the germline ends. This CDR3 has 11 amino acids. The V gene's germline CDR1 is SGHTA and CDR2 FQGNSA. CDR3 nucleotides: TGTGCCAGCAGCTCACTTGAGACCCAGTACTTC. It specifies CASSSLETQYF. Drawing the rest from reference TRBV7-2 and TRBJ2-5, the complete variable domain is GAGVSQSPSNKVTEKGKDVELRCDPISGHTALYWYRQSLGQGLEFLIYFQGNSAPDKSGLPSDRFSAERTGGSVSTLTIQRTQQEDSAVYLCASSSLETQYFGPGTRLLVL.

DNA for the CDR3: TGTGCCAGCAGTGACACAACAGGGGCCTACGAGCAGTACTTC. Protein product: CASSDTTGAYEQYF. The chain carries TRBV25-1 and TRBJ2-7; 7 nucleotides match TRBD1. This CDR3 comprises 14 residues. CDR1 is MGHDK and CDR2 is SYGVNS in the germline V gene. With V trimmed by 3 bases and J by 2 bases, 4 bases remained unmatched.

This clone was observed a few times. The genes are TRBV24-1 and TRBJ2-1; 9 nucleotides align to TRBD2. The CDR3 contains 14 residues. Germline V gene lookup returns CDR1 KGHDR and CDR2 SFDVKD. Trimming cost V 5 bases and J 8 bases; bases outside gene matches: 6. CDR3 nucleotide sequence: TGTGCCACCAGTGGAGGGACTAGCTGGGATGAGCAGTTCTTC. This gives the protein CATSGGTSWDEQFF.

The chain couples TRBV6-1 to TRBJ2-6; weak D call: TRBD1 (6 bases). Germline V gene lookup returns CDR1 MNHNS and CDR2 SASEGT. The CDR3 runs to 16 residues. With 3 bases removed from V and 0 bases from J, the gap between germline ends came to 9 bases. As DNA, the CDR3 is TGTGCCAGCAGTGACCCACAGGGCTCTGGGGCCAACGTCCTGACTTTC. Its protein product is CASSDPQGSGANVLTF.

The chain joins TRBV2 to TRBJ2-2, with TRBD1 matching 10 bases. J lost 1 base, V lost 4 bases, and 3 bases had no gene match. The CDR3 runs 16 residues. Germline CDR1 is SNHLY and CDR2 is FYNNEI. The CDR3 protein is CASSGGTGENTGELFF. The CDR3 DNA follows: TGTGCCAGCAGTGGGGGGACAGGGGAGAACACCGGGGAGCTGTTTTTT.

Here the CDR3 reads CASSQQGGNTEAFF. CDR3 in DNA: TGCGCCAGCAGCCAACAGGGTGGGAACACTGAAGCTTTCTTT. V and J are TRBV5-1 and TRBJ1-1; D might be TRBD1 (6 bases). CDR3 length: 14 amino acids. The V gene's germline CDR1 is SGHRS and CDR2 YFSETQ. Deletions cut 4 bases from V and 1 base from J, with 11 bases between.

The V and J genes are TRBV27 and TRBJ1-4, with 8 positions matching TRBD1. J was trimmed by 7 bases and V by 5 bases; bases with no gene match: 21. Germline CDR1 and CDR2: MNHEY and SMNVEV (reference sequence). The CDR3 length is 19 residues. Here the CDR3 DNA reads TGTGCCAGCAGTCCAAACTCCGGGACAGGCCCACGGTGGGGTGAAAAACTGTTTTTT. It yields the protein CASSPNSGTGPRWGEKLFF.

The chain is built from TRBV6-5 and TRBJ2-7, with 12 bases identical to TRBD2. J was trimmed by 3 bases and V by 8 bases; bases with no gene match: 2. The CDR3 extends over 13 amino acids. The germline gives CDR1 MNHEY, CDR2 SVGAGI. CDR3 in DNA: TGTGCCAGCGGACTAGCGGGAATCTACGAGCAGTACTTC. This gives the protein CASGLAGIYEQYF.